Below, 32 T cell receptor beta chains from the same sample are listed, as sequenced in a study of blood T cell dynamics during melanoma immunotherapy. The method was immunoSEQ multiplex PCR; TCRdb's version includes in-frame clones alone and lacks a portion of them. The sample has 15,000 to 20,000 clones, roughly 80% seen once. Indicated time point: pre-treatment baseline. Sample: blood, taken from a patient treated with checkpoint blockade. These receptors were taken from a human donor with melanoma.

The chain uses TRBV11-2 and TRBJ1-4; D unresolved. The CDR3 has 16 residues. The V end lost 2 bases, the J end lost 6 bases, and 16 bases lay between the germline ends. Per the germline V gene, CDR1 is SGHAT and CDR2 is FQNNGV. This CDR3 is CASSLNFLGPDEKLFF. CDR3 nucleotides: TGTGCCAGCAGCTTAAATTTTTTAGGGCCCGATGAAAAACTGTTTTTT. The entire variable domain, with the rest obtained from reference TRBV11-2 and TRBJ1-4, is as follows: EAGVAQSPRYKIIEKRQSVAFWCNPISGHATLYWYQQILGQGPKLLIQFQNNGVVDDSQLPKDRFSAERLKGVDSTLKIQPAKLEDSAVYLCASSLNFLGPDEKLFFGSGTQLSVL.

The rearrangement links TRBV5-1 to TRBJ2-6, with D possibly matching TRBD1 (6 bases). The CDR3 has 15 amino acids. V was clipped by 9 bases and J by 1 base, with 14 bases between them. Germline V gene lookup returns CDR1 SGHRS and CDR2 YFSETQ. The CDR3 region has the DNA TGCGCCACCAGGACAGTACCATCTGGGGCCAACGTCCTGACTTTC. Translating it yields CATRTVPSGANVLTF.

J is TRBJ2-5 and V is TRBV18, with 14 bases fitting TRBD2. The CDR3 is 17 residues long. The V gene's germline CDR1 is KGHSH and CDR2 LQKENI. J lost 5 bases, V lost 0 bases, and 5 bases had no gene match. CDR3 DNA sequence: TGTGCCAGCTCACCACCGGGACTAGCGGGAGCATTGGAGACCCAGTACTTC. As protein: CASSPPGLAGALETQYF.

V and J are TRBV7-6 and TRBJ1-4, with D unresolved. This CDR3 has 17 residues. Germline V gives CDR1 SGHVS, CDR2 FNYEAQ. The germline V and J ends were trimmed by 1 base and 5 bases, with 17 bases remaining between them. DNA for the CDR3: TGTGCCAGCAGCTTAGTCAGAGCTGGCCACCCGAATGAAAAACTGTTTTTT. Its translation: CASSLVRAGHPNEKLFF.

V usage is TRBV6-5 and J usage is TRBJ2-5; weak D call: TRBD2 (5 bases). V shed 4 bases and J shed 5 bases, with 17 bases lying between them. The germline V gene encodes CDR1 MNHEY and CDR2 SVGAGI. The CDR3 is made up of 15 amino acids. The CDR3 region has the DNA TGTGCCAGCAGTTTCCTAACGGGGAACTCGGAGACCCAGTACTTC. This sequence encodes CASSFLTGNSETQYF.

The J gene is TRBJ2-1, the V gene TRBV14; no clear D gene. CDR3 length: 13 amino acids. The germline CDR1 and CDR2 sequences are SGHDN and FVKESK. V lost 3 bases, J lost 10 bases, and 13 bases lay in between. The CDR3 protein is CASSQILGGEQFF. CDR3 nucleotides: TGTGCCAGCAGCCAGATACTGGGTGGGGAGCAGTTCTTC.

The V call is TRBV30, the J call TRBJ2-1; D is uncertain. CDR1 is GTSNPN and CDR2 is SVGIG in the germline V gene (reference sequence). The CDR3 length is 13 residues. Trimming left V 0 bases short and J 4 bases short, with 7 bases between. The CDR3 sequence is CAWSVQLYNEQFF. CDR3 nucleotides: TGTGCCTGGAGTGTACAACTATACAATGAGCAGTTCTTC.

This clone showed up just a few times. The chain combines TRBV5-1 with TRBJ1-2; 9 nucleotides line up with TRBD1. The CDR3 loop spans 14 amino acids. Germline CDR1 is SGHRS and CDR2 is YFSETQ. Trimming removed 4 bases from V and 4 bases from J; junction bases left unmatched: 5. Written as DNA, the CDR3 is TGCGCCAGCAGCACCGGGACAGGGACCTATGGCTACACCTTC. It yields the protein CASSTGTGTYGYTF.

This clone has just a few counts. The DNA for the CDR3 is TGTGCCAGCAGTCGGACTAGCGGGACCGGGGAGCTGTTTTTT. This translates into CASSRTSGTGELFF. The V gene is TRBV2, the J gene TRBJ2-2, with TRBD2 identical over 11 bases. Trimming took 5 bases from V and 5 from J; bases not matched to a gene: 1. The germline V gene encodes CDR1 SNHLY and CDR2 FYNNEI. The CDR3 is made up of 14 amino acids. The full variable domain, completed using reference TRBV2 and TRBJ2-2, is EPEVTQTPSHQVTQMGQEVILRCVPISNHLYFYWYRQILGQKVEFLVSFYNNEISEKSEIFDDQFSVERPDGSNFTLKIRSTKLEDSAMYFCASSRTSGTGELFFGEGSRLTVL.

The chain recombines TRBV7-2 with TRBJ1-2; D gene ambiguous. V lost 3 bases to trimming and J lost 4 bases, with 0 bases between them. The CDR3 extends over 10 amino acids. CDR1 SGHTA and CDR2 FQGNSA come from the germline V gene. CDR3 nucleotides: TGTGCCAGCAGCTTCTATGGCTACACCTTC. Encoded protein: CASSFYGYTF. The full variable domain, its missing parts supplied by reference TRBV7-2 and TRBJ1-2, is GAGVSQSPSNKVTEKGKDVELRCDPISGHTALYWYRQSLGQGLEFLIYFQGNSAPDKSGLPSDRFSAERTGGSVSTLTIQRTQQEDSAVYLCASSFYGYTFGSGTRLTVV.

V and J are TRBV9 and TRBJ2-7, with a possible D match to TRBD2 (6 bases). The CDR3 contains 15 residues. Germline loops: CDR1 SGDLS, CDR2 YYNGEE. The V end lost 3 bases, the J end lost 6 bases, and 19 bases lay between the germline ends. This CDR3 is CASSDPRVTGAEQYF. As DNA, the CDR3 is TGTGCCAGCAGCGACCCTCGGGTAACGGGAGCCGAGCAGTACTTC.

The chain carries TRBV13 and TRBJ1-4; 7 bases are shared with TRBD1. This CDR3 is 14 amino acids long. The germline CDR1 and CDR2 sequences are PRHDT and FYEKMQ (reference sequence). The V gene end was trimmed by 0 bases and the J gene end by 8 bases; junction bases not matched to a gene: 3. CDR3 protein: CASSLGTGIEKLFF. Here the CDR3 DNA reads TGTGCCAGCAGCTTAGGGACAGGGATAGAAAAACTGTTTTTT.

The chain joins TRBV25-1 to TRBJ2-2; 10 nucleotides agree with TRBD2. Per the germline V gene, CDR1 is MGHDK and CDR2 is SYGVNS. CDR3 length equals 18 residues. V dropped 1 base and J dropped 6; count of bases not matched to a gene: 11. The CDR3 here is CASSESVSGRTVPGELFF. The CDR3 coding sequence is TGTGCCAGCAGTGAATCGGTTAGCGGGAGGACAGTTCCCGGGGAGCTGTTTTTT.

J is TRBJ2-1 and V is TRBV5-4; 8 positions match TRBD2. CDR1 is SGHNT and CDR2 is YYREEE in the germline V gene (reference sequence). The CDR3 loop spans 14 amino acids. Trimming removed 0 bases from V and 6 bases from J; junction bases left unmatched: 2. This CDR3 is CASSLGLAGNEQFF. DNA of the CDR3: TGTGCCAGCAGCTTGGGGCTAGCGGGCAATGAGCAGTTCTTC. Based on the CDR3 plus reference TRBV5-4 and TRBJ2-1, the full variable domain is ETGVTQSPTHLIKTRGQQVTLRCSSQSGHNTVSWYQQALGQGPQFIFQYYREEENGRGNFPPRFSGLQFPNYSSELNVNALELDDSALYLCASSLGLAGNEQFFGPGTRLTVL.

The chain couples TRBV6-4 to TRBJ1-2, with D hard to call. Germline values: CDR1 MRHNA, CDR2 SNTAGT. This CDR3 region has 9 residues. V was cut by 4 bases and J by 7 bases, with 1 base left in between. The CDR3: CASSVGYTF. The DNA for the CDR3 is TGTGCCAGCAGTGTTGGCTACACCTTC.

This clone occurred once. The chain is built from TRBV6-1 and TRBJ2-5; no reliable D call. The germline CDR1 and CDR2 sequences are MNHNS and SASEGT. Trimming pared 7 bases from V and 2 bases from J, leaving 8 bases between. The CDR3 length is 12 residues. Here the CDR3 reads CASNRLQETQYF. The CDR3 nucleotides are TGTGCCAGCAACCGCCTTCAAGAGACCCAGTACTTC.

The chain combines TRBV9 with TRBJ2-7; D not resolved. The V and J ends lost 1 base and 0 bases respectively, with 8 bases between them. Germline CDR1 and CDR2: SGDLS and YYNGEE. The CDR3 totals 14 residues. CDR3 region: CASSVRWDSYEQYF. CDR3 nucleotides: TGTGCCAGCAGCGTAAGGTGGGACTCCTACGAGCAGTACTTC. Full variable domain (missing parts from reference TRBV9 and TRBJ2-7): DSGVTQTPKHLITATGQRVTLRCSPRSGDLSVYWYQQSLDQGLQFLIQYYNGEERAKGNILERFSAQQFPDLHSELNLSSLELGDSALYFCASSVRWDSYEQYFGPGTRLTVT.

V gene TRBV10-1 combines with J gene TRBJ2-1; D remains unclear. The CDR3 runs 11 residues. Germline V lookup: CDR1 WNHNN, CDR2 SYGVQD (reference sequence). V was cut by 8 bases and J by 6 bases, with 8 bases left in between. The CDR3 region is CASFLSNEQFF. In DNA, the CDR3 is TGCGCCAGCTTTTTATCCAATGAGCAGTTCTTC.

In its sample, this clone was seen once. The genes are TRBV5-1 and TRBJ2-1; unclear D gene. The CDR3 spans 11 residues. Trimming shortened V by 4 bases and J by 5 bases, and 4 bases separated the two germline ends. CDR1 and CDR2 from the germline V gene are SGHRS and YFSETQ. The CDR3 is CASSIHNEQFF. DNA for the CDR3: TGCGCCAGCAGCATCCACAATGAGCAGTTCTTC.

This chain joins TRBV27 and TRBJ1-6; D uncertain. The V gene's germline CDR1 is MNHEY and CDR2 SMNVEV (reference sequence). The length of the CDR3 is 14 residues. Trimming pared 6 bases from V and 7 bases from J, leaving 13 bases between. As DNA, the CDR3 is TGTGCCAGCAGCCCGGCGGGAGGCAATTCACCCCTCCACTTT. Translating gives CASSPAGGNSPLHF.

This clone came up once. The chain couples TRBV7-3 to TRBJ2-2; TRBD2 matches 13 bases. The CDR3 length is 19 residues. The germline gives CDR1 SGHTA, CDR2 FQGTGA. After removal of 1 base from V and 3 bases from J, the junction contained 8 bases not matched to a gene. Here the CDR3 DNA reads TGTGCCAGCAGCTTAAGCGGACTAGCGGGAGTTGTGGACACCGGGGAGCTGTTTTTT. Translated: CASSLSGLAGVVDTGELFF.

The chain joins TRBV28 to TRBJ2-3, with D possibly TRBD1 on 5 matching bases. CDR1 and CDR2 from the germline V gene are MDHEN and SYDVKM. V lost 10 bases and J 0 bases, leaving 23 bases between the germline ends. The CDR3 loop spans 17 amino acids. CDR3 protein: CATNPGSPLTSTDTQYF. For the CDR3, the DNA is TGTGCCACCAACCCAGGGTCGCCCCTTACAAGCACAGATACGCAGTATTTT.

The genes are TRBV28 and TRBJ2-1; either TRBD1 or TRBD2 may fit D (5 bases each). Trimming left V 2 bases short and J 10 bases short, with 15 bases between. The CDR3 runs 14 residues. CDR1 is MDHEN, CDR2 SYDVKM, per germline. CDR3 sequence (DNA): TGTGCCAGCAGTTTACCCCACCGGGGCCCGGAGCAGTTCTTC. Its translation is CASSLPHRGPEQFF.

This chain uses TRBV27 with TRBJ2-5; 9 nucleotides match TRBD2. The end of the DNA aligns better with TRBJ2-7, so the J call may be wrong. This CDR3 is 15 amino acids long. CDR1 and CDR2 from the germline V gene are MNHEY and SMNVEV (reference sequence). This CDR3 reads CASSPFSGSPYEQYF. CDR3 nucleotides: TGTGCCAGCAGCCCTTTTAGCGGGAGTCCCTACGAGCAGTACTTC.

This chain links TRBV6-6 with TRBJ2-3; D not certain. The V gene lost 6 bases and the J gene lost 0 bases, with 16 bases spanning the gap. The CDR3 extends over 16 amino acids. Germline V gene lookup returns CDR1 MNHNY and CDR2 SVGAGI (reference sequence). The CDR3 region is CASSPTFKGSTDTQYF. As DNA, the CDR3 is TGTGCCAGCAGCCCGACCTTTAAAGGGAGCACAGATACGCAGTATTTT.

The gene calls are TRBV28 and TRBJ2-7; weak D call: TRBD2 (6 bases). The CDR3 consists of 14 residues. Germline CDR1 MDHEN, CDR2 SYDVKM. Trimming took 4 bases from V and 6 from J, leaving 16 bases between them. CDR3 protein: CASSSPWRGLEQYF. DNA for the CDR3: TGTGCCAGCAGTTCTCCGTGGCGGGGACTCGAGCAGTACTTC.

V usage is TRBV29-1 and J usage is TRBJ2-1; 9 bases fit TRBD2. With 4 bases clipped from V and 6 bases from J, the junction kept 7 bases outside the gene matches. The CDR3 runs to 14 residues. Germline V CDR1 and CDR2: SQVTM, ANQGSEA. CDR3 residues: CSVVWREGLNEQFF. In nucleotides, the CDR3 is TGCAGCGTTGTATGGCGGGAGGGCCTCAATGAGCAGTTCTTC.

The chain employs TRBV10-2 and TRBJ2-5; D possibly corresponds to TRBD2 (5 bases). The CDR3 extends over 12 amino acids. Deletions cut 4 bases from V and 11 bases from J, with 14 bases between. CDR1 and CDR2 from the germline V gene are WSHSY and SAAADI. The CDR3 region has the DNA TGCGCCAGCAGTGTAGTGGGAGAGGAGCAGTACTTC. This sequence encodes CASSVVGEEQYF.

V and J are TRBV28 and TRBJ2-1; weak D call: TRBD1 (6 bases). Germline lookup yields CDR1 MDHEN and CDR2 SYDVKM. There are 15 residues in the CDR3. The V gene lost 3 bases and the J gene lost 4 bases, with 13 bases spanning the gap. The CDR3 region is CASSFQGLGYNEQFF. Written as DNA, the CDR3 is TGTGCCAGCAGTTTCCAGGGGTTGGGGTACAATGAGCAGTTCTTC.

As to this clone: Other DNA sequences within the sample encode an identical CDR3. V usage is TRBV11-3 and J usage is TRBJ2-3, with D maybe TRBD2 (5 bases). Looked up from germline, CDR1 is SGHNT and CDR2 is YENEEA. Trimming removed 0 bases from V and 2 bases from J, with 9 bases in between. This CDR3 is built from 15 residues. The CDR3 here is CASSLDRGLTDTQYF. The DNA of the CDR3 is TGTGCCAGCAGCTTAGACCGGGGTCTCACAGATACGCAGTATTTT.

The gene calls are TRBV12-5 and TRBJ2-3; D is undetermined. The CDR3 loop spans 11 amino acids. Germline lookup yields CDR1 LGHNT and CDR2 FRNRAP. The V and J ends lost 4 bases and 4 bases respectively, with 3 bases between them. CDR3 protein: CASGSADTQYF. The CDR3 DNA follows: TGTGCTAGTGGTTCTGCAGATACGCAGTATTTT.

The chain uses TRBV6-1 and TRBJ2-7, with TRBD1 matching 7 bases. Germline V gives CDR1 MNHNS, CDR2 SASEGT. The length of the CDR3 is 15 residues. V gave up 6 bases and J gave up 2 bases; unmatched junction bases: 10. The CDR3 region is CASRIWTGGPYEQYF. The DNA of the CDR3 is TGTGCCAGCAGAATCTGGACAGGCGGCCCCTACGAGCAGTACTTC.